Each of the 26 T cell receptor beta chains below was sequenced from the same sample in a study of Ad26.COV2.S vaccination and SARS-CoV-2 variants. Treatment given: approximately 18 received Ad26.COV2.S at low or high dose, single or two shots; about 5 received placebo; per-sample allocation not given. Day 63 following the first vaccine or placebo injection was when the samples were taken. Repertoires were generated with immunoSEQ multiplex PCR, while TCRdb's copy carries only in-frame clones and drops some. The sample has 380,000 or so clones, roughly 90% seen once; the top ten hold approximately 5%. Sequencing used peripheral blood, obtained in a trial of Ad26.COV2.S vaccine versus placebo. The receptors were gathered from a person aged 18-65 years who received the Ad26.COV2.S COVID-19 vaccine or a placebo.

The rearrangement links TRBV7-9 to TRBJ2-3; 7 bases are shared with TRBD1. Germline V CDR1 and CDR2: SEHNR, FQNEAQ (reference sequence). CDR3 length: 16 amino acids. V lost 1 base, J lost 0 bases, and 4 bases stayed unmatched. DNA for the CDR3: TGTGCCAGCAGCTTAGGGGAGACAGGGAGCACAGATACGCAGTATTTT. This translates into CASSLGETGSTDTQYF. Drawing the rest from reference TRBV7-9 and TRBJ2-3, the complete variable domain is DTGVSQNPRHKITKRGQNVTFRCDPISEHNRLYWYRQTLGQGPEFLTYFQNEAQLEKSRLLSDRFSAERPKGSFSTLEIQRTEQGDSAMYLCASSLGETGSTDTQYFGPGTRLTVL.

This clone was seen only a few times. The sample contains more than one DNA sequence encoding this CDR3. The genes are TRBV19 and TRBJ2-5; no reliable D call. CDR1 LNHDA and CDR2 SQIVND come from the germline V gene (reference sequence). This CDR3 is 13 amino acids long. Trimming left V 3 bases short and J 2 bases short, with 7 bases between. The CDR3 coding sequence is TGTGCCAGTAGTATGGGTCGACAAGAGACCCAGTACTTC. Translation gives CASSMGRQETQYF.

The rearrangement uses TRBV11-2 and TRBJ2-7, with TRBD1 as a possible D gene (8 bases). Trimming took off 5 bases at V and 3 bases at J, with 20 bases between the two ends. CDR1 is SGHAT, CDR2 FQNNGV, per germline. This CDR3 comprises 16 residues. The DNA of the CDR3 is TGTGCCAGCAGCCTATACAGGGGGGAGGGGTACTACGAGCAGTACTTC. This gives the protein CASSLYRGEGYYEQYF.

This clone was counted a single time. The chain has TRBV7-2 and TRBJ1-4; D unresolved. The V gene's germline CDR1 is SGHTA and CDR2 FQGNSA. V lost 2 bases, J lost 5 bases, and 3 bases lay in between. The CDR3 contains 12 residues. CDR3 coding DNA: TGTGCCAGCAGCTTAAACAATGAAAAACTGTTTTTT. It translates to CASSLNNEKLFF.

The chain recombines TRBV30 with TRBJ2-1; 13 bases are shared with TRBD2. Trimming removed 0 bases from V and 10 bases from J; junction bases left unmatched: 6. The CDR3 covers 15 residues. Germline V lookup: CDR1 GTSNPN, CDR2 SVGIG (reference sequence). The CDR3 bases are TGTGCCTGGAGTGTACTAGCGGGAGGGCCTGGGGAGCAGTTCTTC. Its translation is CAWSVLAGGPGEQFF.

The V and J genes are TRBV18 and TRBJ2-7; 7 nucleotides match TRBD1. V was pared by 4 bases and J by 5 bases, with 8 bases of the junction left unmatched. Germline values: CDR1 KGHSH, CDR2 LQKENI. This CDR3 is 14 amino acids long. The CDR3 is CASSHPDRVHEQYF. The CDR3 DNA reads as TGTGCCAGCTCACATCCAGACAGGGTACACGAGCAGTACTTC.

The CDR3 protein is CASSLRGVRNEQFF. In DNA form, the CDR3 reads TGTGCCAGCAGTTTAAGGGGAGTACGTAATGAGCAGTTCTTC. This chain uses TRBV27 with TRBJ2-1; either TRBD1 or TRBD2 may supply D (5 bases each). The CDR3 has 14 amino acids. Germline assignment: CDR1 MNHEY and CDR2 SMNVEV (reference sequence). Trimming removed 2 bases at V and 7 bases at J, with 12 bases between.

This chain uses TRBV5-6 with TRBJ2-1; 7 nucleotides match TRBD1. Germline-derived CDR1 and CDR2 are SGHDT and YYEEEE. V was pared by 4 bases and J by 9 bases, with 4 bases of the junction left unmatched. CDR3 length equals 12 residues. The CDR3 loop is CASSPGGGEQFF. Here the CDR3 DNA reads TGTGCCAGCAGCCCAGGGGGTGGTGAGCAGTTCTTC. Combining the CDR3 with reference TRBV5-6 and TRBJ2-1 gives the whole variable domain DAGVTQSPTHLIKTRGQQVTLRCSPKSGHDTVSWYQQALGQGPQFIFQYYEEEERQRGNFPDRFSGHQFPNYSSELNVNALLLGDSALYLCASSPGGGEQFFGPGTRLTVL.

Comment on this clone: The junction departs from germline at one end; a sequencing error may be responsible. The V gene is TRBV7-2, the J gene TRBJ2-5; D unresolved. The CDR3 contains 13 residues. Per germline, CDR1 SGHTA and CDR2 FQGNSA. The CDR3 is CAGSLRGRETQYF. The CDR3 nucleotides are TGTGCCGGCAGCCTACGCGGCCGGGAGACCCAGTACTTC.

This chain links TRBV5-1 with TRBJ2-7; perhaps TRBD2 as D (5 bases). The germline CDR1 and CDR2 sequences are SGHRS and YFSETQ. The CDR3 is made up of 14 amino acids. V lost 0 bases and J 3 bases, leaving 10 bases between the germline ends. DNA of the CDR3: TGCGCCAGCAGCTTGGGCGCCGGGATCTACGAGCAGTACTTC. Amino acid sequence: CASSLGAGIYEQYF.

The chain has TRBV7-2 and TRBJ2-7; either TRBD1 or TRBD2 may fit D (5 bases each). CDR1 and CDR2 from the germline V gene are SGHTA and FQGNSA. This CDR3 contains 14 residues. Trimming took off 1 base at V and 5 bases at J, with 12 bases between the two ends. CDR3 protein: CASSLGGEGNEQYF. In DNA form, the CDR3 reads TGTGCCAGCAGCTTAGGGGGAGAGGGGAACGAGCAGTACTTC.

The V call is TRBV3-1 (or the pseudogene TRBV3-2), the J call TRBJ2-6, with unresolved D. The CDR3 has 16 residues. Trimming removed 1 base at V and 0 bases at J, with 7 bases between. Per the germline V gene, CDR1 is LGHDT and CDR2 is YNNKEL (reference sequence). The CDR3 protein is CASSQGRVSGANVLTF. The CDR3, as DNA: TGTGCCAGCAGCCAAGGTCGAGTCTCTGGGGCCAACGTCCTGACTTTC.

The rearrangement uses TRBV29-1 and TRBJ1-1; 7 nucleotides line up with TRBD1. V lost 5 bases, J lost 4 bases, and 4 bases stayed unmatched. From germline, CDR1 is SQVTM and CDR2 ANQGSEA. The CDR3 totals 12 residues. The chain's CDR3 is CSVHRGGTEAFF. CDR3 in DNA: TGCAGCGTTCACAGGGGAGGCACTGAAGCTTTCTTT.

CDR3 residues: CASSLGPGAGELFF. The DNA of the CDR3 is TGCGCCAGCAGCTTGGGACCGGGAGCCGGGGAGCTGTTTTTT. V and J are TRBV5-1 and TRBJ2-2; D perhaps matches TRBD2 (6 bases). The germline V and J ends were trimmed by 0 bases and 6 bases, with 9 bases remaining between them. Looked up from germline, CDR1 is SGHRS and CDR2 is YFSETQ. This CDR3 has 14 residues.

The V call is TRBV20-1, the J call TRBJ2-4, with D perhaps assigned TRBD1 or TRBD2 (5 bases each). Germline V lookup: CDR1 DFQATT, CDR2 SNEGSKA (reference sequence). The length of the CDR3 is 17 residues. V shed 3 bases and J shed 2 bases, with 20 bases lying between them. The CDR3 DNA is TGCAGTGCTAGTTCACCCCCAGGGTACGGGACCAAAAACATTCAGTACTTC. Translation: CSASSPPGYGTKNIQYF.

This chain joins TRBV29-1 and TRBJ2-5; 9 bases are shared with TRBD2. The V and J ends lost 5 bases and 3 bases, in that order; junction bases with no gene match: 10. Germline V gene data show CDR1 as SQVTM and CDR2 as ANQGSEA. The CDR3 loop spans 15 amino acids. In DNA, the CDR3 is TGCAGCGTTCCTCCTATGACTAGCGGCGAAGAGACCCAGTACTTC. Translation gives CSVPPMTSGEETQYF.

For the CDR3, the DNA is TGCGCCAGCAGCCAAGTAGGGAACCGTAGGGTAGGTGAGCAGTTCTTC. Translation gives CASSQVGNRRVGEQFF. This rearrangement joins TRBV4-1 to TRBJ2-1; D is uncertain. The V gene lost 1 base and the J gene lost 9 bases, with 19 bases spanning the gap. Looked up from germline, CDR1 is MGHRA and CDR2 is YSYEKL. CDR3 length: 16 amino acids.

This chain joins TRBV7-6 and TRBJ1-3; D unresolved. CDR3 length: 17 amino acids. Trimming removed 0 bases from V and 9 bases from J, with 21 bases in between. The V gene's germline CDR1 is SGHVS and CDR2 FNYEAQ. CDR3 region: CASSLAPPGHTIGTIYF. The DNA for the CDR3 is TGTGCCAGCAGCTTAGCACCCCCGGGCCATACCATCGGCACCATATATTTT.

The chain carries TRBV3-1 (or the pseudogene TRBV3-2) and TRBJ2-2; the match to TRBD1 covers 7 bases. Germline V gene lookup returns CDR1 LGHDT and CDR2 YNNKEL (reference sequence). J was trimmed by 5 bases and V by 6 bases; bases with no gene match: 9. This CDR3 has 15 residues. CDR3 DNA: TGTGCCAGCAGATTCACCCAGGGACAGACCGGGGAGCTGTTTTTT. This sequence encodes CASRFTQGQTGELFF.

The chain is built from TRBV19 and TRBJ2-6, with a weak D call TRBD1 (5 bases). This CDR3 spans 17 amino acids. The germline V and J ends were trimmed by 5 bases and 0 bases, with 14 bases remaining between them. Germline CDR1 is LNHDA and CDR2 is SQIVND (reference sequence). The CDR3 loop is CASSPQVYSSGANVLTF. The DNA for the CDR3 is TGTGCCAGTAGTCCACAGGTATACTCCTCTGGGGCCAACGTCCTGACTTTC.

This clone was counted only a few times. The chain combines TRBV2 with TRBJ1-2, with 9 bases that match TRBD1. CDR1 SNHLY and CDR2 FYNNEI come from the germline V gene. V shed 5 bases, J shed 8 bases, and the junction held 9 bases outside the gene matches. The CDR3 loop spans 14 amino acids. The CDR3 sequence: CASSPGQGLKGYTF. In DNA form, the CDR3 reads TGTGCCAGCAGTCCTGGACAGGGGCTTAAGGGCTACACCTTC.

Regarding this clone: Other DNA sequences of this sample code for an identical CDR3. CDR3 protein: CASSPRTASTDTQYF. Here the CDR3 DNA reads TGTGCCAGCTCACCGCGGACGGCTAGCACAGATACGCAGTATTTT. The chain uses TRBV18 and TRBJ2-3; D is ambiguous. Trimming left V 3 bases short and J 0 bases short, with 10 bases between. In germline, CDR1 is KGHSH, CDR2 LQKENI. CDR3 size: 15 residues.

The rearrangement uses TRBV4-2 and TRBJ2-5; 8 nucleotides agree with TRBD2. This CDR3 has 16 residues. Germline V gives CDR1 LGHNA, CDR2 YNFKEQ. V was pared by 2 bases and J by 0 bases, with 5 bases of the junction left unmatched. As DNA, the CDR3 is TGTGCCAGCAGCCAATTTGCGGGAGGACACCAAGAGACCCAGTACTTC. Protein sequence: CASSQFAGGHQETQYF.

This clone occurred once. The CDR3 DNA follows: TGTGCCAGCAGTGAATTGGGCGGGCTTTTTGAAGCTTTCTTT. Amino acids: CASSELGGLFEAFF. The rearrangement links TRBV6-1 to TRBJ1-1; no clear D gene. Per the germline V gene, CDR1 is MNHNS and CDR2 is SASEGT. The germline V and J ends were trimmed by 2 bases and 7 bases, with 14 bases remaining between them. The CDR3 spans 14 residues.

The rearrangement uses TRBV7-9 and TRBJ1-6, with TRBD1 identical over 9 bases. From germline, CDR1 is SEHNR and CDR2 FQNEAQ (reference sequence). Trimming took 4 bases from V and 7 from J; bases not matched to a gene: 5. The CDR3 runs 15 residues. The CDR3 bases are TGTGCCAGCAGCTCCGGGACAGGGTTGAATTCACCCCTCCACTTT. Its translation is CASSSGTGLNSPLHF.

The rearrangement uses TRBV10-3 and TRBJ2-7; D is possibly TRBD1 or TRBD2 (7 bases each). Germline values: CDR1 ENHRY, CDR2 SYGVKD. Trimming left V 7 bases short and J 7 bases short, with 17 bases between. The CDR3 has 13 amino acids. CDR3 sequence: CAIKGAGAPEQYF. Here the CDR3 DNA reads TGTGCCATCAAGGGGGCGGGGGCGCCGGAGCAGTACTTC.